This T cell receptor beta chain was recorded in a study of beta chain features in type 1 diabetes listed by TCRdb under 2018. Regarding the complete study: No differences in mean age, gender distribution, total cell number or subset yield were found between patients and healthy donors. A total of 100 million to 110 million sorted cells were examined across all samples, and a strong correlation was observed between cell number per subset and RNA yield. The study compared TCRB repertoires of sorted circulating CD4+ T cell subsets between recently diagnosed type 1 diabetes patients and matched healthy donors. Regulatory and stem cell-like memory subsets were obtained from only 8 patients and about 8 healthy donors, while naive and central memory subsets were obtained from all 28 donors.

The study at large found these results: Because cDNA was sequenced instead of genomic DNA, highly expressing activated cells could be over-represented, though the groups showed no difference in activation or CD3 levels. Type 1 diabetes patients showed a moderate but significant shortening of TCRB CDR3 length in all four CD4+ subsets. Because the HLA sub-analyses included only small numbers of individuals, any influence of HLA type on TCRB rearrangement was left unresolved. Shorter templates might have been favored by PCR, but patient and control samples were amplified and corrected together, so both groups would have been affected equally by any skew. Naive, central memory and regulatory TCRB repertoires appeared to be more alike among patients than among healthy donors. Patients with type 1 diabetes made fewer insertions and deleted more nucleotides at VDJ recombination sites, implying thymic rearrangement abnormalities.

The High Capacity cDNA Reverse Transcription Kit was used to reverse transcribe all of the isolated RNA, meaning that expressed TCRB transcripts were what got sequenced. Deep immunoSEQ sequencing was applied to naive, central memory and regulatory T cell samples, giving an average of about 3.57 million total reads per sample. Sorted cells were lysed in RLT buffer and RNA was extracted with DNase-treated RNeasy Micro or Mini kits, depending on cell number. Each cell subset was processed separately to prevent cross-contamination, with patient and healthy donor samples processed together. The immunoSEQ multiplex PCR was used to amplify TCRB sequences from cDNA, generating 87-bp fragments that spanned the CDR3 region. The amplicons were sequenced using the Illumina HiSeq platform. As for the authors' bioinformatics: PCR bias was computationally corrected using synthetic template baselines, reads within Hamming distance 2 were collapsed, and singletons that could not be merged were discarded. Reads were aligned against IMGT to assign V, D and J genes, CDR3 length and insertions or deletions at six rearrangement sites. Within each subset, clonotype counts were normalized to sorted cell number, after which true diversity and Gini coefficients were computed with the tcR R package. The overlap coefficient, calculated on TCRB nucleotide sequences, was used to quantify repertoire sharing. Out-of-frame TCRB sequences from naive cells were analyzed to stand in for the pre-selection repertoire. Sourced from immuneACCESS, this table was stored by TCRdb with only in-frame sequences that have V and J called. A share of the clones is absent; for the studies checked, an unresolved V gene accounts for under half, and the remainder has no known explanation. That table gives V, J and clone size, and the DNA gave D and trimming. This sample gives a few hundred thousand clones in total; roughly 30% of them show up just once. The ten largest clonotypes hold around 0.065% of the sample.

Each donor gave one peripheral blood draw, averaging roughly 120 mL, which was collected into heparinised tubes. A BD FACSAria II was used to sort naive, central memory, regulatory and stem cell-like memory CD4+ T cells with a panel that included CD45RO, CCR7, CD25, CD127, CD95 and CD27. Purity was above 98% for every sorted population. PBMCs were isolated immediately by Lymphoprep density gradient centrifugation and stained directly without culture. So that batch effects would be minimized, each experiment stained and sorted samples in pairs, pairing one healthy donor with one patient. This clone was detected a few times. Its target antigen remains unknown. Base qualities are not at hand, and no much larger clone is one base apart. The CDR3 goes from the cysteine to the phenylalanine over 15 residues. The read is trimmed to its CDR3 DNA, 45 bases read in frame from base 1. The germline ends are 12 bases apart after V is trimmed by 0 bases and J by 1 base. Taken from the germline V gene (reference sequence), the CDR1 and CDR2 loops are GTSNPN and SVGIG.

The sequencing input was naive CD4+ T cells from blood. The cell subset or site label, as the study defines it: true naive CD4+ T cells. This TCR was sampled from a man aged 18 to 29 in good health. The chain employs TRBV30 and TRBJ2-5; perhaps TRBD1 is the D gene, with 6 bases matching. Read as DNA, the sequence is TGTGCCTGGAGTGTACCAGGGGCCCTCCAAGAGACCCAGTACTTC. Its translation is CAWSVPGALQETQYF.